One sample yielded the 32 T cell receptor beta chains listed below, sequenced in a study of Graves' ophthalmopathy and Graves' hyperthyroidism. Amplified TCR beta CDR3 regions were obtained using RNA transcripts as template. HTBI primers were used in a first-round RT-PCR, which preceded a second-round multiplex PCR. Using its own MiXCR run on the multiplex PCR reads, TCRdb lists one record per CDR3 protein. The table lists 600,000 to 950,000 distinct CDR3 sequences, about 44% of them singletons. Sequenced sample: peripheral blood. The receptors here all came from an adult man with Graves' ophthalmopathy.

In this sample, this clonotype turned up many times. This chain links TRBV29-1 with TRBJ1-1, with D uncertain. V gave up 4 bases and J gave up 1 base, with 13 bases separating them. This CDR3 comprises 14 residues. The germline gives CDR1 SQVTM, CDR2 ANQGSEA. CDR3 DNA: TGCAGCGTTGTCCCGTCGGGCCGGAACACTGAAGCTTTCTTT. Residues: CSVVPSGRNTEAFF.

The rearrangement joins TRBV25-1 to TRBJ1-5; tentative D call: TRBD1 (5 bases). Germline CDR1 reads MGHDK; CDR2 reads SYGVNS. The CDR3 sequence is 12 residues long. CDR3 region: CASIPDSTAQHF. The DNA of the CDR3 is TGTGCTAGTATTCCCGACAGCACGGCCCAGCATTTT.

Comment on this clonotype: One end of the junction is discordant with germline, which a read error may explain. CDR3 in DNA: TGTGCCAGCGGTGAGTGGGGATATCGAGGACCCTACGAGCAGTACTTC. Its protein is CASGEWGYRGPYEQYF. The rearrangement uses TRBV2 and TRBJ2-7; D not resolved. The CDR3 runs 16 residues. Germline V gene lookup returns CDR1 SNHLY and CDR2 FYNNEI.

The CDR3 DNA reads TGTGCCAGCAGCCCGAACAGGGGAAGTGGCTACACCTTC. Translated, it gives CASSPNRGSGYTF. This chain links TRBV2 with TRBJ1-2; 7 positions agree with TRBD1. The junction had 8 bases not matched to a gene; V was cut back by 6 bases and J by 7 bases. From germline, CDR1 is SNHLY and CDR2 FYNNEI. CDR3 length: 13 residues.

This clonotype has more than one count but fewer than ten. The J gene is TRBJ1-1, the V gene TRBV19; D ambiguous. Looked up from germline, CDR1 is LNHDA and CDR2 is SQIVND (reference sequence). The CDR3 consists of 14 residues. V dropped 5 bases and J dropped 0 bases, with 10 bases sitting between them. DNA of the CDR3: TGTGCCAGTAGTGTCAAATCCATGAACACTGAAGCTTTCTTT. As protein: CASSVKSMNTEAFF.

Turning to this clonotype: A read error may account for a junction end that differs from germline. The rearrangement joins TRBV10-3 to TRBJ1-3; D remains ambiguous. The CDR3 extends over 15 amino acids. Per germline, CDR1 ENHRY and CDR2 SYGVKD. The chain's CDR3 is CASSETHGGGNTIYF. CDR3 nucleotides: TGTGCCAGCAGTGAAACCCACGGCGGGGGAAACACCATATATTTT.

The rearrangement uses TRBV2 and TRBJ2-5; D remains unclear. V lost 5 bases and J 2 bases, leaving 6 bases between the germline ends. This CDR3 is 12 amino acids long. Germline values: CDR1 SNHLY, CDR2 FYNNEI. The CDR3 nucleotides are TGTGCCAGCAGTTGGGCACAAGAGACCCAGTACTTC. Translating gives CASSWAQETQYF.

Points on this clonotype: Given the absence of the conserved phenylalanine or tryptophan at the CDR3 end, a read error is likely. Because the CDR3's place on the DNA is in doubt, the DNA is left out and the CDR3 is given as listed by TCRdb. This chain connects TRBV2 to TRBJ1-1; TRBD1 is the table's D call and was not checked against the DNA. The germline CDR1 and CDR2 sequences are SNHLY and FYNNEI. The CDR3 totals 9 residues, both ends included. The CDR3 loop reads CAGSQDRQV.

Notes on this clonotype: A much larger clone is a single base away; this may be a read error. The J gene is TRBJ2-5, the V gene TRBV10-3; 8 nucleotides match TRBD1. The CDR3 has 13 residues. CDR1 ENHRY and CDR2 SYGVKD come from the germline V gene. The CDR3 here is CAISGTGQEAQYF. CDR3 coding DNA: TGTGCCATCAGTGGGACAGGGCAAGAGGCCCAGTACTTC.

In this sample, this clonotype turned up many times. The chain carries TRBV19 and TRBJ1-5; D not certain. The CDR3 loop spans 15 amino acids. The germline V and J ends were trimmed by 6 bases and 2 bases, with 14 bases remaining between them. The germline V gene has CDR1 LNHDA and CDR2 SQIVND (reference sequence). The CDR3 DNA follows: TGTGCCAGTAGGGTCTCATCTAGTGGCAATCAGCCCCAGCATTTT. It yields the protein CASRVSSSGNQPQHF.

This chain uses TRBV29-1 with TRBJ1-1, with D uncertain. The CDR3 extends over 11 amino acids. Germline assignment: CDR1 SQVTM and CDR2 ANQGSEA. V lost 3 bases to trimming and J lost 6 bases, with 8 bases between them. The DNA of the CDR3 is TGCAGCGTTGAGGACGGGTCTGAAGCTTTCTTT. Translated, it gives CSVEDGSEAFF.

This clonotype was seen a handful of times. V is TRBV29-1 and J is TRBJ2-7, with unresolved D. The ends were cut back, 7 bases at V and 2 bases at J, with 15 bases in the middle. Germline V gene data show CDR1 as SQVTM and CDR2 as ANQGSEA. The CDR3 runs 13 residues. The CDR3 loop reads CSASMTSPYEQYF. CDR3 sequence (DNA): TGCAGCGCATCTATGACATCTCCCTACGAGCAGTACTTC.

This rearrangement joins TRBV29-1 to TRBJ1-4; 9 nucleotides line up with TRBD1. Germline V gene sequence: CDR1 SQVTM, CDR2 ANQGSEA. The length of the CDR3 is 14 residues. Unmatched junction bases numbered 7, after V lost 8 bases and J lost 3 bases. The CDR3 region has the DNA TGCAGCAGTCTACAGGGGGCCCCTAATGAAAAACTGTTTTTT. Translation: CSSLQGAPNEKLFF.

Ten or more counts support this clonotype. The rearrangement links TRBV15 to TRBJ2-2; D is unclear. Germline loops: CDR1 LNHNV, CDR2 YYDKDF (reference sequence). The CDR3 has 14 amino acids. Trimming removed 0 bases at V and 8 bases at J, with 10 bases between. As DNA, the CDR3 is TGTGCCACCAGCAGAGATTCGGTATCTGGGGAGCTGTTTTTT. Its protein product is CATSRDSVSGELFF.

This clonotype was counted many times. The rearrangement uses TRBV7-2 and TRBJ2-2; TRBD2 might be the D (5 bases). Trimming stripped 3 bases from V and 4 bases from J, with 9 bases between. Germline CDR1 reads SGHTA; CDR2 reads FQGNSA. This CDR3 region has 14 residues. The CDR3 DNA follows: TGTGCCAGCAGCTTGAAGAGGGCCACCGGGGAGCTGTTTTTT. This codes for CASSLKRATGELFF.

There are a few counts of this clonotype. The chain links TRBV6-1 to TRBJ1-1; weak D call: TRBD1 (5 bases). The CDR3 consists of 15 residues. In germline, CDR1 is MNHNS, CDR2 SASEGT. V lost 5 bases, J lost 8 bases, and 21 bases lay in between. DNA for the CDR3: TGTGCCAGCAGTACCTACCTCCGGGACTCAGACGAAGCTTTCTTT. It codes for CASSTYLRDSDEAFF.

This clonotype was found a few times. The chain employs TRBV20-1 and TRBJ1-1; TRBD1 agrees at 9 bases. Unmatched junction bases numbered 9, after V lost 3 bases and J lost 4 bases. Germline values: CDR1 DFQATT, CDR2 SNEGSKA (reference sequence). The CDR3 has 15 residues. The chain's CDR3 is CSASPRTGAGTEAFF. Written as DNA, the CDR3 is TGCAGTGCTAGCCCAAGGACAGGGGCGGGCACTGAAGCTTTCTTT.

This sequence joins TRBV7-9 and TRBJ2-2, with TRBD2 matching 14 bases. Trimming took 6 bases from V and 8 from J; bases not matched to a gene: 5. The V gene's germline CDR1 is SEHNR and CDR2 FQNEAQ (reference sequence). The CDR3 covers 15 residues. The CDR3 coding sequence is TGTGCCAGCAGGGGACTAGCGGGAGCTATTGGGGAGCTGTTTTTT. Protein product: CASRGLAGAIGELFF.

This clonotype was observed a few times. The chain joins TRBV5-1 to TRBJ1-3; the D is unclear. CDR1 is SGHRS, CDR2 YFSETQ, per germline. The ends were cut back, 1 base at V and 0 bases at J, with 8 bases in the middle. The CDR3 has 15 residues. The CDR3 protein is CASSLLADSGNTIYF. Here the CDR3 DNA reads TGCGCCAGCAGCTTGCTGGCAGACTCTGGAAACACCATATATTTT.

The V call is TRBV10-3, the J call TRBJ1-4; D is unresolved. The germline V gene encodes CDR1 ENHRY and CDR2 SYGVKD. This CDR3 contains 14 residues. V lost 0 bases and J lost 6, with 8 bases in between. CDR3: CAISESAVDEKLFF. The CDR3 region has the DNA TGTGCCATCAGTGAGTCGGCAGTTGATGAAAAACTGTTTTTT.

The gene calls are TRBV10-3 and TRBJ1-1; TRBD1 aligns across 11 bases. The J segment lost 4 bases and the V segment lost 6 bases, leaving 7 bases of the junction unmatched. CDR1 and CDR2 from the germline V gene are ENHRY and SYGVKD. This CDR3 has 15 amino acids. The CDR3 bases are TGTGCCATCAGCCAAGCCGGGACAGGGGGCACTGAAGCTTTCTTT. As protein: CAISQAGTGGTEAFF.

This clonotype was seen a few times. The chain uses TRBV24-1 and TRBJ1-5; TRBD1 matches 11 bases. This CDR3 has 14 residues. V gave up 11 bases and J gave up 7 bases; unmatched junction bases: 9. Per the germline V gene, CDR1 is KGHDR and CDR2 is SFDVKD. DNA for the CDR3: TGTGCCAGCACCCGGGACAGGGGGTCACAGCCCCAGCATTTT. This codes for CASTRDRGSQPQHF.

J is TRBJ2-2 and V is TRBV25-1; TRBD1 is a possible D gene (6 bases). The CDR3 spans 15 residues. Germline CDR1 MGHDK, CDR2 SYGVNS. Trimming took off 5 bases at V and 5 bases at J, with 15 bases between the two ends. The CDR3 loop reads CASSLSAGVTGELFF. The CDR3 nucleotides are TGTGCCAGCAGTTTATCGGCAGGGGTTACCGGGGAGCTGTTTTTT.

The rearrangement joins TRBV7-9 to TRBJ2-2; 9 bases map to TRBD1. The CDR3 runs to 13 residues. Germline CDR1 is SEHNR and CDR2 is FQNEAQ (reference sequence). The J segment lost 6 bases and the V segment lost 8 bases, leaving 4 bases of the junction unmatched. In nucleotides, the CDR3 is TGTGCCAGCGGAAGGACAGGGGCCGGGGAGCTGTTTTTT. Residues: CASGRTGAGELFF.

In its sample, this clonotype was seen a few times. V usage is TRBV12-3 or TRBV12-4 and J usage is TRBJ1-5, with 8 bases aligning to TRBD1. This CDR3 comprises 14 residues. V was clipped by 2 bases and J by 6 bases; unmatched bases: 3. The CDR3 coding sequence is TGTGCCAGCAGTTTATTCAGGGGGCTTCAGCCCCAGCATTTT. This codes for CASSLFRGLQPQHF.

This rearrangement joins TRBV7-9 to TRBJ2-3, with unresolved D. Germline assignment: CDR1 SEHNR and CDR2 FQNEAQ (reference sequence). This CDR3 region has 13 residues. Trimming cost V 0 bases and J 4 bases, with 5 bases left between them. The DNA of the CDR3 is TGTGCCAGCAGCTTAGCTCTTCCAGATACGCAGTATTTT. It encodes CASSLALPDTQYF.

As for this clonotype: The junction and the germline gene differ at one end; a read error may be behind it. The genes are TRBV9 and TRBJ1-5, with D possibly matching TRBD1 (5 bases). This CDR3 is 13 amino acids long. Germline V lookup: CDR1 SGDLS, CDR2 YYNGEE. The chain's CDR3 is CASSQGRAQPQHF. CDR3 bases: TGCGCCAGCAGCCAAGGCAGGGCCCAGCCCCAGCATTTT.

CDR3 in amino acids: CSVGDSGHGYTF. For the CDR3, the DNA is TGCAGCGTTGGGGACTCCGGGCATGGCTACACCTTC. The chain is built from TRBV29-1 and TRBJ1-2; D may be TRBD1 (5 bases). Per the germline V gene, CDR1 is SQVTM and CDR2 is ANQGSEA. V shed 4 bases and J shed 6 bases, with 12 bases lying between them. The CDR3 sequence is 12 residues long.

This clonotype showed up many times. The chain has TRBV7-3 and TRBJ1-2, with TRBD1 matching over 8 bases. Germline values: CDR1 SGHTA, CDR2 FQGTGA. The CDR3 has 14 residues. J was trimmed by 7 bases and V by 5 bases; bases with no gene match: 9. DNA of the CDR3: TGTGCCAGCAGCGCAGGACAGGGAAGGGGTGGCTACACCTTC. This translates into CASSAGQGRGGYTF.

The chain combines TRBV9 with TRBJ2-7; possible D gene TRBD1, 6 bases. Trimming removed 4 bases at V and 2 bases at J, with 22 bases between. The CDR3 consists of 17 residues. Germline assignment: CDR1 SGDLS and CDR2 YYNGEE. The CDR3 DNA reads TGTGCCAGCAGCCCACAACAGGGTCTGACATCCCCCTACGAGCAGTACTTC. It is translated as CASSPQQGLTSPYEQYF.

The chain combines TRBV7-2 with TRBJ1-1; D not certain. The CDR3 extends over 15 amino acids. CDR1 SGHTA and CDR2 FQGNSA come from the germline V gene. The V end was cut by 5 bases, the J end by 5 bases, with 18 bases between. CDR3 DNA sequence: TGTGCCAGCAGCCAACGAAGGGCGGCGCAAACTGAAGCTTTCTTT. As protein: CASSQRRAAQTEAFF.

Notes on this clonotype: A much larger clone sits a single nucleotide away, making a read error possible. The V and J genes are TRBV7-9 and TRBJ1-6, with a possible D match to TRBD1 (5 bases). Per the germline V gene, CDR1 is SEHNR and CDR2 is FQNEAQ (reference sequence). V lost 5 bases to trimming and J lost 14 bases, with 13 bases between them. The CDR3 covers 12 residues. The CDR3 DNA sequence: TGTGCCAGCAGCCGGGGGGGACTCACCCTCCACTTT. Encoded protein: CASSRGGLTLHF.